This T cell receptor beta chain was identified during a study of cytomegalovirus exposure and HLA in healthy donors (dated by TCRdb to about 2017). Study-wide context: An earlier analysis of several hundred of the donors reported over 250 Gb of sequence data and 100 million to 120 million unique TCR beta sequences obtained from around 180 million T cells. Roughly 300 gigabases of sequencing data and 70 million to 85 million unique TCR sequences were included in an early release covering several hundred HLA-typed donors. Of the roughly 420 genotyped donors, 80% to 90% were placed in the genetic ancestry cluster associated with self-reported Caucasian donors. The study was designed to test whether signatures of past pathogen exposure could be identified by cataloging public T cell receptors. The study profiled the T cell repertoires of 666 subjects by immunosequencing and related them to cytomegalovirus serostatus. A separate validation cohort of roughly 120 different subjects was used in addition to the roughly 720-subject first cohort. High-throughput TCR immunosequencing, statistical association of individual TCRs with disease status, and machine learning were combined to predict cytomegalovirus infection status. A later analysis re-analyzed previously published TCR beta repertoires from several hundred donors and added high-resolution HLA genotyping to study TCR occurrence patterns. In the later analysis, no new phenotypic data were used to find candidate immune exposures; instead, reliance was placed on TCR beta sequences and their occurrence across donors. An earlier analysis of 587 of the donors applied high-throughput TCR beta sequencing to assess whether each TCR beta V gene segment acted as functional or pseudogenic. Donor age, sex, ethnicity and CMV serostatus were compiled alongside the repertoire data. A later genetic analysis used genome-wide SNP genotypes for about 65% of the 666 donors, treating that subset as a discovery cohort. Every repertoire in the discovery cohort had been generated on one and the same sequencing platform. HLA typing covered class I and class II loci at four-digit resolution. Typing coverage varied by locus: roughly 620-640 donors for A, B, C, DRB1 and DQB1; roughly 520 for DQA1; around 610 for DPA1; under 490 for DPB1. Four or five DR-DQ haplotypes were handled as single units for association and clustering because linkage in the cohort was strong. Among around 400 genotyped donors of the cohort, an average of roughly 230,000 unique TCR beta nucleotide sequences was sequenced per donor, of which approximately 19% were non-productive.

Measured from the cysteine to the phenylalanine, the CDR3 is 17 residues long. Only the CDR3 part of the read is kept: 51 bases, read in frame from the first base. Per the germline V gene, SGHRS is the CDR1 and YFSETQ is the CDR2. Trimming takes 0 bases from V and 0 bases from J, and the germline ends sit 12 bases apart. The investigation overall reported the following: Compared with the 666-donor mean, donors in an Asian-associated ancestry cluster had fewer N-insertions in productive TCRs, according to a later genetic analysis. In both the original and validation cohorts, the classifier was reported to diagnose cytomegalovirus status with high specificity and sensitivity. Some IMGT-functional V segments, including TRBV6-2 and TRBV6-3, could not be distinguished by the 87-base-pair reads and were therefore excluded. Presence/absence analyses assumed roughly uniform sequencing depth across donors, an assumption that may not hold. In an earlier analysis of approximately 600 of the donors, most TCR beta V segments were observed in productive rearrangements about 87% or about 30% of the time, broadly matching IMGT annotations. In a later genetic analysis, a missense DCLRE1C variant was associated with V-gene and J-gene trimming of TCR beta chains, and the association was replicated in an independent cohort. A few of the identified cytomegalovirus-associated TCR beta chains were confirmed in vitro to be specific for cytomegalovirus antigens. A cluster of highly shared sequence variants was judged likely to represent a technical artifact of the sequencing pipeline. Correlated functional status among segregating V segments might be attributable to linkage disequilibrium, but an unknown experimental factor could not be ruled out. The only immune exposure information available for the cohort was CMV serostatus. A later analysis associated roughly 17,000 TCR beta sequences with specific HLA alleles at a false discovery rate of 0.05. Because some donors lacked HLA typing at each locus, the association tests relied only on the typed subset. When HLA alleles, especially DR and DQ, strongly co-occurred, TCR associations were difficult to assign to individual alleles. According to a later analysis, parvovirus B19, influenza, CMV and Epstein-Barr virus appeared linked to several top co-occurrence clusters. Compared with equally common non-associated chains, HLA-associated TCR beta chains in a later analysis were more clonally expanded and had lower generation probabilities. The study listed 170 or so TCR beta chains as associated with cytomegalovirus. Only TCR beta chains were sequenced in this cohort, and the absence of alpha or paired-chain data limited detectable features. According to the authors, the approach could potentially be generalized to other disease states and immunological phenotypes. According to a later analysis, most CMV-associated TCR beta chains appeared to be HLA-restricted, and the HLA associations seemed to be driven largely by CMV exposure. A further reported finding was that TCR beta sequences accurately predicted the HLA-A and HLA-B alleles for most subjects in the first cohort. Most TCR sequences were observed very rarely across donors, whereas some public TCRs were present in many individuals. Because counts were too low, roughly 17 rarely observed V segments, including chromosome 9 orphons, were left out of the earlier analysis of 500 to 650 of the donors. In a later analysis, the rate of TCR association differed among HLA loci, with DRB1 alleles having the most associated TCRs and HLA-C alleles having the fewest.

This clone was detected a few times. The antigen it binds to is not known. No base qualities exist here, and no much larger clone lies one base off it. The cohort consisted of 600 to 750 healthy bone marrow donors. At the time of sampling, every cohort member was nominally healthy, though immune exposures that went unrecorded were likely present. The donor was CMV seronegative and was included in the group of a few hundred seronegative cohort members. A peripheral blood sample was collected from each donor, and TCR beta sequencing was performed on peripheral blood mononuclear cells. The Qiagen DNeasy Blood Extraction Kit was used to extract genomic DNA from the blood cell samples. Libraries were made using the immunoSEQ multiplex PCR assay. The multiplex PCR relied on a mix of 60 forward primers for TCR Vbeta segments and 13 reverse primers for TCR Jbeta segments. The CDR3 region of rearranged TCR beta genes was amplified from genomic DNA with a multiplex PCR assay. On the Illumina HiSeq System, the amplified TCR beta libraries were sequenced as 87-base-pair reads. The original methods were these. In a later analysis, roughly 80 million unique TCR beta chains were counted across the roughly 700 repertoires, and about 10 million of these chains were shared by at least two donors. Raw reads were error-corrected and collapsed into unique sequences by a nearest-neighbor algorithm in which closely related sequences were merged to remove PCR and sequencing errors. V, D and J gene segments were assigned by aligning CDR3 sequences to IMGT reference sequences. For a sequence to be retained, at least a six-nucleotide match to both a V gene segment and a J gene segment was required. A rearrangement counted as productive if the CDR3 had no stop codons and remained in frame with V and J, and every other rearrangement counted as non-productive. CDR3 was defined by IMGT convention, running from the second conserved V-encoded cysteine to the conserved J-encoded phenylalanine. In an earlier analysis of around 570 of the donors, sequences lacking an unambiguous match to a single V gene segment were excluded. An earlier analysis of about 590 of the donors classified V segments as functional when productive rearrangements were above 56.7% and as segregating when the standard deviation between donors was above 5%. A statistical classification framework was built to diagnose cytomegalovirus status from the catalog of TCR beta chain sequences. V and J gene assignment, in a later analysis, came from comparing TCR nucleotide sequences with IMGT/GENE-DB human TR gene sequences. The TCRdist pipeline was used in a later analysis to assign CDR3 sequences and most-parsimonious VDJ recombination scenarios. In a later analysis, each TCR beta chain was defined by its CDR3 amino acid sequence together with its V-gene family, and reads without a unique V-gene family were excluded. As a way to deal with suspected cross-contamination and a sequencing artifact, a later analysis dropped under 600 nucleotide sequences that were highly shared and had low generation probability. For each public chain, a later analysis derived a clonal expansion index from normalized ranks of inferred template counts within each repertoire. In a later analysis, generation probabilities were computed with a VDJ recombination model fitted to out-of-frame rearrangements, and the resulting probabilities were checked against IGoR. In a later analysis, hypergeometric tests were used to score TCR-TCR, TCR-HLA and TCR-CMV co-occurrence, with a repertoire-size bias correction applied to TCR pairs. A later analysis estimated false discovery rates by permuting HLA or CMV assignments 20 times. A later analysis grouped co-occurring TCRs with DBSCAN, adding TCRdist sequence similarity when clustering within HLA-allele-positive subsets. For co-occurrence clustering, repertoires with fewer than 30,000 or more than 120,000 public chains were excluded, along with five or six repertoires with anomalous nucleotide sharing. TCRdb's version of the immuneACCESS table is confined to in-frame rearrangements and falls short of the full clone set. An unresolved V gene accounts for under half of the shortfall where checked; the remainder is of unknown origin. V, J and clone size are those of that table, while D and trimming were read from the DNA. The sample data list 90,000 or so clones, and over 75% of these were observed just once. About 6.1% of the sample rests with the top ten.

The TCR originated in a female donor in good health and CMV-seronegative. The chain uses TRBV5-1 and TRBJ1-4; a confident D gene designation cannot be given. The sample comprised PBMCs. The CDR3 reads CASSLEVVGATNEKLFF. DNA sequence: TGCGCCAGCAGCTTGGAAGTTGTCGGAGCAACTAATGAAAAACTGTTTTTT. Full variable domain (CDR3 extended with the reference TRBV5-1 and TRBJ1-4 proteins): KAGVTQTPRYLIKTRGQQVTLSCSPISGHRSVSWYQQTPGQGLQFLFEYFSETQRNKGNFPGRFSGRQFSNSRSEMNVSTLELGDSALYLCASSLEVVGATNEKLFFGSGTQLSVL.